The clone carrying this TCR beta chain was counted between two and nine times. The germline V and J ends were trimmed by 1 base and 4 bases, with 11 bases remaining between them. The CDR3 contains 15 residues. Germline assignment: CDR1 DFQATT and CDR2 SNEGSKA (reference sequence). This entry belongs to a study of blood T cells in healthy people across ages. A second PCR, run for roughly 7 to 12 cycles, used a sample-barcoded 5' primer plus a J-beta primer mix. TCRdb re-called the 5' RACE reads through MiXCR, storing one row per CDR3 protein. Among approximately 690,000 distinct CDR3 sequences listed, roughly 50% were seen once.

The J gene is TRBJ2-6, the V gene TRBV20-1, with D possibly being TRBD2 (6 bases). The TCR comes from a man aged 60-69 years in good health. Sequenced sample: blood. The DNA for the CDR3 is TGCAGTGCTAGAGCTGGAGGGGTCGGGGCCAACGTCCTGACTTTC. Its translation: CSARAGGVGANVLTF.